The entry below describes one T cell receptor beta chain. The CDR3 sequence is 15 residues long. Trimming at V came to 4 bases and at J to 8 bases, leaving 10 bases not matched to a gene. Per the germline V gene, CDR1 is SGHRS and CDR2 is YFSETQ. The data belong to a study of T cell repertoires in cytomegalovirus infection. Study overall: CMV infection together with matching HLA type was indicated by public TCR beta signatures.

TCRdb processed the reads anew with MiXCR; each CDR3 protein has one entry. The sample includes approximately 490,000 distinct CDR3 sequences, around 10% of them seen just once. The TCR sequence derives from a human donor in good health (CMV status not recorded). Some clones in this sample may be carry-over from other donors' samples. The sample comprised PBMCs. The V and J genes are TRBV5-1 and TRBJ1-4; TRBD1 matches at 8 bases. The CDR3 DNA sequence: TGCGCCAGCAGCCGGGGGGACAGGTTGGAGGAAAAACTGTTTTTT. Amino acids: CASSRGDRLEEKLFF.